Presented here are 5 T cell receptor beta chains from one specimen sequenced in a study of cytomegalovirus exposure and HLA in healthy donors. PCR amplification relied on 60 Vbeta primers (plus 13 Jbeta primers). Here immunoSEQ multiplex PCR was the method, and the copy in TCRdb shows in-frame clones only, minus some. The sample is made up of some 39,000 clones, and the top ten hold 3.2% of it. The sequenced sample consisted of PBMCs. Every receptor here comes from a woman between 25 and 40 years old in good health and CMV-seropositive.

J is TRBJ2-7 and V is TRBV29-1; 7 nucleotides match TRBD2. Germline CDR1 is SQVTM and CDR2 is ANQGSEA. V lost 0 bases to trimming and J lost 2 bases; unmatched junction nucleotides: 4. The CDR3 is made up of 14 amino acids. CDR3 in amino acids: CSVEERGRTYEQYF. For the CDR3, the DNA is TGCAGCGTTGAAGAGCGGGGGAGAACCTACGAGCAGTACTTC.

This chain uses TRBV19 with TRBJ1-1; possibly TRBD1 for D (5 bases). Germline CDR1 reads LNHDA; CDR2 reads SQIVND (reference sequence). Deletions cut 7 bases from V and 5 bases from J, with 14 bases between. The CDR3 is made up of 13 amino acids. For the CDR3, the DNA is TGTGCCAGTACCCTTCGCGGGGGGACTGAAGCTTTCTTT. Translated, it gives CASTLRGGTEAFF.

The V gene is TRBV5-4, the J gene TRBJ1-2; weak D call: TRBD1 (6 bases). CDR1 and CDR2 (germline): SGHNT, YYREEE (reference sequence). The V and J ends lost 3 bases and 3 bases respectively, with 15 bases between them. The CDR3 length is 15 residues. This chain's CDR3 is CASSSLIAGDYGYTF. In nucleotides, the CDR3 is TGTGCCAGCAGCTCCTTAATTGCAGGGGACTATGGCTACACCTTC.

This sequence joins TRBV18 and TRBJ2-5, with 8 nucleotides matching TRBD1. The DNA end is more similar to TRBJ2-7, so the J call may be wrong. Germline values: CDR1 KGHSH, CDR2 LQKENI. The CDR3 has 18 amino acids. CDR3 in DNA: TGTGCCAGCTCGCCAACGGGACAGGCGTCCGGGGGCTACTACGAGCAGTACTTC. Protein sequence: CASSPTGQASGGYYEQYF.

The chain recombines TRBV28 with TRBJ2-1; D is uncertain. V lost 5 bases to trimming and J lost 4 bases, with 9 bases between them. The CDR3 spans 13 residues. Germline assignment: CDR1 MDHEN and CDR2 SYDVKM. The CDR3 DNA sequence: TGTGCCAGCAGTACCCCGGTTTACAATGAGCAGTTCTTC. This translates into CASSTPVYNEQFF. The full variable domain, with the rest looked up from reference TRBV28 and TRBJ2-1, is DVKVTQSSRYLVKRTGEKVFLECVQDMDHENMFWYRQDPGLGLRLIYFSYDVKMKEKGDIPEGYSVSREKKERFSLILESASTNQTSMYLCASSTPVYNEQFFGPGTRLTVL.